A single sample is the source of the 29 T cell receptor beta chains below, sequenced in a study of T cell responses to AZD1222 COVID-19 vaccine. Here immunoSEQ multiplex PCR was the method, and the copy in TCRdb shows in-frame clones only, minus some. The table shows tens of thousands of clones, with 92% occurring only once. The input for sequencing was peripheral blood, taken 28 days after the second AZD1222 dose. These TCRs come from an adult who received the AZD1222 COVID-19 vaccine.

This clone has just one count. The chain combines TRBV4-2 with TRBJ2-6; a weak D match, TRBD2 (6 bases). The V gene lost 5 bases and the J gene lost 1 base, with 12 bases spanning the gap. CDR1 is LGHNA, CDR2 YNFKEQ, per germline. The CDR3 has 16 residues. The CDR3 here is CASSYMGGSGANVLTF. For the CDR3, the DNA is TGTGCCAGCAGCTATATGGGGGGTTCTGGGGCCAACGTCCTGACTTTC.

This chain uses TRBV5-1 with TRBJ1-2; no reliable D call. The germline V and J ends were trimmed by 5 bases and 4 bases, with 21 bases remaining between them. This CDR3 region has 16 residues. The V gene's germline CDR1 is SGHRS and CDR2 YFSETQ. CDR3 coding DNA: TGCGCCAGCAGTAACGAAGCGAGGGCCGGCTCCTATGGCTACACCTTC. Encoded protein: CASSNEARAGSYGYTF.

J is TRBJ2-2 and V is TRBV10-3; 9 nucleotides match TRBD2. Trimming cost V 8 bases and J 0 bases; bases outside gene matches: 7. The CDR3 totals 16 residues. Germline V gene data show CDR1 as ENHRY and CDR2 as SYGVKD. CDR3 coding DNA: TGTGCCATCGGGGCTAGCGGGGTGACGAACACCGGGGAGCTGTTTTTT. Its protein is CAIGASGVTNTGELFF.

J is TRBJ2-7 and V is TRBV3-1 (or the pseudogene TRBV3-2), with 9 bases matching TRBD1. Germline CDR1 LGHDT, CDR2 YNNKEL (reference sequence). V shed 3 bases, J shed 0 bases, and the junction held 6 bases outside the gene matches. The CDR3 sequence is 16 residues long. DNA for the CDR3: TGTGCCAGCAGCCACTCGGACAGGGGATCCTCCTACGAGCAGTACTTC. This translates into CASSHSDRGSSYEQYF.

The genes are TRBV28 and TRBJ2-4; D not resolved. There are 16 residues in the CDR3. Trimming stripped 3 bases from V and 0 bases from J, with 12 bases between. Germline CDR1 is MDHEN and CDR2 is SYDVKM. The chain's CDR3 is CASSFHPSLAKNIQYF. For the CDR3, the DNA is TGTGCCAGCAGTTTTCACCCGTCGCTAGCCAAAAACATTCAGTACTTC. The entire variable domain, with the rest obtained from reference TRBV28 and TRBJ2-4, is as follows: DVKVTQSSRYLVKRTGEKVFLECVQDMDHENMFWYRQDPGLGLRLIYFSYDVKMKEKGDIPEGYSVSREKKERFSLILESASTNQTSMYLCASSFHPSLAKNIQYFGAGTRLSVL.

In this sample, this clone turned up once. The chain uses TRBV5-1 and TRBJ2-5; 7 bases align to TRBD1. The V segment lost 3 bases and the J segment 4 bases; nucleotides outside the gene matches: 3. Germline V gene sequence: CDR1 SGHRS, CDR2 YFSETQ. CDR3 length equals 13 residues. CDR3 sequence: CASSSRQGETQYF. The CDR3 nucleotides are TGCGCCAGCAGCTCTAGACAGGGAGAGACCCAGTACTTC.

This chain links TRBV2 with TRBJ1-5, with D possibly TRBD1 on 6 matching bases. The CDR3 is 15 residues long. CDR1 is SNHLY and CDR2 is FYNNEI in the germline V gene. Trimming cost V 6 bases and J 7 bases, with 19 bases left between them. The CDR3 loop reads CASRQGREMNQPQHF. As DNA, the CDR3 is TGTGCCAGCAGACAGGGTAGAGAGATGAACCAGCCCCAGCATTTT.

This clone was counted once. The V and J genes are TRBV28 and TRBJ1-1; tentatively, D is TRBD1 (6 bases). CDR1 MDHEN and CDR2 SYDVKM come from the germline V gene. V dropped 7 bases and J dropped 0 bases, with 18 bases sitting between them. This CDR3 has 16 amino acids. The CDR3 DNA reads TGTGCCAGCACCTTAGGGGGGGCAAGTATGAACACTGAAGCTTTCTTT. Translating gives CASTLGGASMNTEAFF.

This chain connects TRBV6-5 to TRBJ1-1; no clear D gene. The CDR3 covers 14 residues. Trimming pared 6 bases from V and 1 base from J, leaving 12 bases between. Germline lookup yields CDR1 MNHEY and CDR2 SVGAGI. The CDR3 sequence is CASRAGVKNTEAFF. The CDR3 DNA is TGTGCCAGCAGGGCCGGGGTTAAGAACACTGAAGCTTTCTTT.

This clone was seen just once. CDR3 loop: CASSFQGAPGYTF. The CDR3 coding sequence is TGTGCCAGCAGTTTCCAGGGGGCGCCTGGCTACACCTTC. The J gene is TRBJ1-2, the V gene TRBV6-2 or TRBV6-3, with 8 positions matching TRBD1. Looked up from germline, CDR1 is MNHEY and CDR2 is SVGEGT. The CDR3 runs 13 residues. The V gene end was trimmed by 4 bases and the J gene end by 7 bases; junction bases not matched to a gene: 5.

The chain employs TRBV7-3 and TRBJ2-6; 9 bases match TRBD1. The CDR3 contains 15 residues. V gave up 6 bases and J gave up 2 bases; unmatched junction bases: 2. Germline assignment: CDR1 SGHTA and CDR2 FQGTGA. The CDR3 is CASRTGGAGANVLTF. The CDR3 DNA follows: TGTGCCAGCAGAACAGGGGGCGCTGGGGCCAACGTCCTGACTTTC.

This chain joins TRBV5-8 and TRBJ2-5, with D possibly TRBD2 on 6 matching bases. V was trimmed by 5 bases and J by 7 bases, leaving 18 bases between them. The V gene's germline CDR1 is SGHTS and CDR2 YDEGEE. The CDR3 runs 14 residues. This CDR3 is CASSSGLAIGTQYF. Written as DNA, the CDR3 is TGTGCCAGCAGTTCGGGACTGGCAATTGGGACCCAGTACTTC.

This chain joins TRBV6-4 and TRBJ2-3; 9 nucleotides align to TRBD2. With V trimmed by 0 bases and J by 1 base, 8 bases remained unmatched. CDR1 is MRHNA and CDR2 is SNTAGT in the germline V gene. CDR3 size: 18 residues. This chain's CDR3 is CASSDSASGILRTDTQYF. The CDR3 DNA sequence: TGTGCCAGCAGTGACTCTGCTAGCGGGATCCTACGCACAGATACGCAGTATTTT.

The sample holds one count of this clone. The CDR3 sequence: CASSQASTGGVGANVLTF. CDR3 DNA: TGTGCCAGCAGCCAAGCCTCTACAGGGGGCGTTGGGGCCAACGTCCTGACTTTC. The chain couples TRBV4-2 to TRBJ2-6; 9 nucleotides line up with TRBD1. Germline-derived CDR1 and CDR2 are LGHNA and YNFKEQ. This CDR3 is 18 amino acids long. V was clipped by 1 base and J by 3 bases; unmatched bases: 7.

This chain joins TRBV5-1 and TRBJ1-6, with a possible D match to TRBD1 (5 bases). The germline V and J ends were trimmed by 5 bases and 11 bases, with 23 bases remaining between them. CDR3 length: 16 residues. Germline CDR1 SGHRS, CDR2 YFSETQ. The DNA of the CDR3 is TGCGCCAGCAGGCTAGGGGACCTTACCGTCCTTACACCCCTCCACTTT. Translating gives CASRLGDLTVLTPLHF. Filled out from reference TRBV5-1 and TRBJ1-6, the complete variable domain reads KAGVTQTPRYLIKTRGQQVTLSCSPISGHRSVSWYQQTPGQGLQFLFEYFSETQRNKGNFPGRFSGRQFSNSRSEMNVSTLELGDSALYLCASRLGDLTVLTPLHFGNGTRLTVT.

This CDR3 is CASSQGRGGNTIYF. The CDR3 bases are TGTGCCAGCAGCCAGGGCCGAGGGGGAAACACCATATATTTT. The chain is built from TRBV3-1 (or the pseudogene TRBV3-2) and TRBJ1-3; unclear D gene. V gave up 3 bases and J gave up 4 bases, with 10 bases separating them. CDR3 size: 14 residues. Germline loops: CDR1 LGHDT, CDR2 YNNKEL (reference sequence).

The CDR3 DNA reads TGTGCCAGCAGCGTAGGACGGAACACTGAAGCTTTCTTT. The encoded protein is CASSVGRNTEAFF. V gene TRBV9 combines with J gene TRBJ1-1; D not resolved. The CDR3 contains 13 residues. Trimming removed 0 bases from V and 1 base from J, with 4 bases in between. Germline V gene data show CDR1 as SGDLS and CDR2 as YYNGEE. Full variable domain (outside the CDR3, taken from reference TRBV9 and TRBJ1-1): DSGVTQTPKHLITATGQRVTLRCSPRSGDLSVYWYQQSLDQGLQFLIQYYNGEERAKGNILERFSAQQFPDLHSELNLSSLELGDSALYFCASSVGRNTEAFFGQGTRLTVV.

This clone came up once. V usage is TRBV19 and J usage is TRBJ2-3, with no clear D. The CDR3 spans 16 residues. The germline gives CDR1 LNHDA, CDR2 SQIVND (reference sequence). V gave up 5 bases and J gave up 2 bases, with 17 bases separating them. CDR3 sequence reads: CASSPYPSSDTDTQYF. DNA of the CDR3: TGTGCCAGTAGTCCCTATCCGAGCTCGGACACAGATACGCAGTATTTT.

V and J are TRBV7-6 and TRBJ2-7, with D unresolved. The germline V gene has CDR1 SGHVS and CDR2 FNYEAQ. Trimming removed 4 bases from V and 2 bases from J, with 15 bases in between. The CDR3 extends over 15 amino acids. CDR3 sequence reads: CASSSTGWGTYEQYF. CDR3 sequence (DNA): TGTGCCAGCAGCTCTACCGGGTGGGGAACCTACGAGCAGTACTTC.

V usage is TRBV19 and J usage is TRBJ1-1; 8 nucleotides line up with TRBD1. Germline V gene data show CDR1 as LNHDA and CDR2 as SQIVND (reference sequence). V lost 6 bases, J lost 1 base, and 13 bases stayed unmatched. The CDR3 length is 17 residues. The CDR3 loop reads CASRETGEWVWNTEAFF. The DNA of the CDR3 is TGTGCCAGTAGGGAGACAGGGGAATGGGTTTGGAACACTGAAGCTTTCTTT.

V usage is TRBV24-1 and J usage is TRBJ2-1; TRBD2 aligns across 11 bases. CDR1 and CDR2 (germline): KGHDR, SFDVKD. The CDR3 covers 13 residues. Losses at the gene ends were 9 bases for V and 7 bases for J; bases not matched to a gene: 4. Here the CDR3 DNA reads TGTGCCACCGGGACTAGCGGAAAGAATGAGCAGTTCTTC. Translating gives CATGTSGKNEQFF.

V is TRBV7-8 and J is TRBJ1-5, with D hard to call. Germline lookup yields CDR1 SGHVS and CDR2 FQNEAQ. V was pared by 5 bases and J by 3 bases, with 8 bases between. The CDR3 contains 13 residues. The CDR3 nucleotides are TGTGCCAGCAGCCTGACACTCAATCAGCCCCAGCATTTT. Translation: CASSLTLNQPQHF.

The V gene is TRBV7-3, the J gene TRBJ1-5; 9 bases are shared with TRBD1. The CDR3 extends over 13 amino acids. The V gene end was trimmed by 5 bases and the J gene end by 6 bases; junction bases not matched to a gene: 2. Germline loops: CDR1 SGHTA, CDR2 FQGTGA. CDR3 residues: CASSTGQGQPQHF. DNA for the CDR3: TGTGCCAGCAGCACGGGACAGGGTCAGCCCCAGCATTTT.

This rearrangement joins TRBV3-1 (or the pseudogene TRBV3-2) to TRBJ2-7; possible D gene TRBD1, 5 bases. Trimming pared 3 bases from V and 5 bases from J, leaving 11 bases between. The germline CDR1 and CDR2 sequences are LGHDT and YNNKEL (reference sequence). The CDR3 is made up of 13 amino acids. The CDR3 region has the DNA TGTGCCAGCAGCCATCAGTCAGGGAACGAGCAGTACTTC. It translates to CASSHQSGNEQYF.

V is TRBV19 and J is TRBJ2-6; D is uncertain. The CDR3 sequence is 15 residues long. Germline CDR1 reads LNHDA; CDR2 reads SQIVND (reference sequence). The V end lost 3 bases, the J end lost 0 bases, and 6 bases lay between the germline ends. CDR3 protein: CASSMGFSGANVLTF. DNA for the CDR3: TGTGCCAGTAGTATGGGATTCTCTGGGGCCAACGTCCTGACTTTC.

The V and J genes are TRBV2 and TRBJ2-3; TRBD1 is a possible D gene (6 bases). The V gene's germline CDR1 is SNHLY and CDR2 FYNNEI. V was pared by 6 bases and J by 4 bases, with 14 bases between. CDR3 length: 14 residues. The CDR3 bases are TGTGCCAGCAGGACAGGAGTAAGCGCAGATACGCAGTATTTT. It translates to CASRTGVSADTQYF.

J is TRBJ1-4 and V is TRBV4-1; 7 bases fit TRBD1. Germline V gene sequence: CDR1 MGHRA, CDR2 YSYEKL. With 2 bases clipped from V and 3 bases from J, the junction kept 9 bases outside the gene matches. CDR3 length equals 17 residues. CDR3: CASSQRGREGANEKLFF. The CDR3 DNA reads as TGCGCCAGCAGCCAAAGGGGGCGGGAAGGGGCTAATGAAAAACTGTTTTTT.

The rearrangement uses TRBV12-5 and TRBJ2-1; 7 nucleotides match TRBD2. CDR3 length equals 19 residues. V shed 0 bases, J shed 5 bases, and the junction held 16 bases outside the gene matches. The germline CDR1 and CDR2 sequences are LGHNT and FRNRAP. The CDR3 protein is CASGLVPVLGGRGHNEQFF. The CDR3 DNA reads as TGTGCTAGTGGTTTGGTACCCGTTCTTGGCGGGAGAGGGCACAATGAGCAGTTCTTC. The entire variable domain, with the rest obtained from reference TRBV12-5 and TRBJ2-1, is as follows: DARVTQTPRHKVTEMGQEVTMRCQPILGHNTVFWYRQTMMQGLELLAYFRNRAPLDDSGMPKDRFSAEMPDATLATLKIQPSEPRDSAVYFCASGLVPVLGGRGHNEQFFGPGTRLTVL.

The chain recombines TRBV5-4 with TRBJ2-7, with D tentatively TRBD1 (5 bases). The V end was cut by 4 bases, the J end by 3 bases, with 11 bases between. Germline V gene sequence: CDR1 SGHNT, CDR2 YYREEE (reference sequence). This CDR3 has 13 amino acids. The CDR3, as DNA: TGTGCCAGCAGCAAGGACAAAATCTACGAGCAGTACTTC. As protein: CASSKDKIYEQYF.